This passage covers 25 T cell receptor beta chains from one sample sequenced in a study of T cells in Graves' hyperthyroidism and ophthalmopathy. Using RNA transcripts as the source, TCR beta CDR3 regions were amplified. HTBI primers were employed in a first-round RT-PCR of the TCR CDR3. One entry per CDR3 protein results from TCRdb running MiXCR on the multiplex PCR reads. This table holds roughly 530,000 distinct CDR3 sequences, 17% found once. Sample: blood. These receptors originate from a woman under 30 with Graves' ophthalmopathy.

This clonotype was seen many times. The chain links TRBV6-2 or TRBV6-3 to TRBJ2-5; 11 nucleotides agree with TRBD2. Germline assignment: CDR1 MNHEY and CDR2 SVGEGT. V shed 4 bases and J 10 bases; nucleotides not matched to a gene: 8. CDR3 length: 14 residues. The CDR3 reads CASSFTGTSGFQYF. As DNA, the CDR3 is TGTGCCAGCAGTTTCACCGGGACTAGCGGCTTCCAGTACTTC.

This chain uses TRBV6-5 with TRBJ2-7, with 8 bases fitting TRBD2. The trim removed 0 bases at V and 2 bases at J, leaving 9 bases unmatched. CDR1 is MNHEY, CDR2 SVGAGI, per germline. The CDR3 is made up of 17 amino acids. Here the CDR3 DNA reads TGTGCCAGCAGTTACTCGAGGCGGGGGGACTCACCCTACGAGCAGTACTTC. This encodes CASSYSRRGDSPYEQYF.

This clonotype was observed at least ten times. This CDR3 reads CASSPWTDTQLNTEAFF. CDR3 nucleotide sequence: TGTGCCAGCAGCCCTTGGACGGACACCCAACTAAACACTGAAGCTTTCTTT. The chain is built from TRBV7-9 and TRBJ1-1, with D perhaps TRBD1 (5 bases). The CDR3 has 17 residues. V lost 5 bases, J lost 2 bases, and 21 bases lay in between. CDR1 and CDR2 from the germline V gene are SEHNR and FQNEAQ (reference sequence).

For this clonotype: One end of the junction varies from germline; a read error may be responsible. The gene calls are TRBV11-1 and TRBJ2-7; D unclear. The CDR3 contains 13 residues. Germline CDR1 SGHAT, CDR2 FQDESV (reference sequence). The DNA for the CDR3 is TGCGCCAGCAGCATGGAGCACTCCTACGAGCAGTACTTC. Residues: CASSMEHSYEQYF.

The genes are TRBV4-3 and TRBJ2-7; the D is unclear. The CDR3 contains 15 residues. Trimming removed 0 bases at V and 0 bases at J, with 9 bases between. CDR1 and CDR2 from the germline V gene are LGHNA and YSLEER. Here the CDR3 DNA reads TGCGCCAGCAGCCAAGATTTCGGTATCTCCTACGAGCAGTACTTC. Translating it yields CASSQDFGISYEQYF.

This clonotype occurred a few times. This chain joins TRBV7-3 and TRBJ2-2; TRBD1 aligns across 8 bases. Germline V gene lookup returns CDR1 SGHTA and CDR2 FQGTGA. There are 17 residues in the CDR3. The J segment lost 2 bases and the V segment lost 5 bases, leaving 10 bases of the junction unmatched. CDR3 in amino acids: CASSPDRAWGNTGELFF. The CDR3 nucleotides read TGTGCCAGCAGCCCGGACAGGGCTTGGGGTAACACCGGGGAGCTGTTTTTT. Drawing the rest from reference TRBV7-3 and TRBJ2-2, the complete variable domain is GAGVSQTPSNKVTEKGKYVELRCDPISGHTALYWYRQSLGQGPEFLIYFQGTGAADDSGLPNDRFFAVRPEGSVSTLKIQRTERGDSAVYLCASSPDRAWGNTGELFFGEGSRLTVL.

This chain joins TRBV7-9 and TRBJ1-1, with D tentatively TRBD1 (5 bases). CDR1 is SEHNR, CDR2 FQNEAQ, per germline (reference sequence). V lost 5 bases, J lost 3 bases, and 16 bases lay in between. The CDR3 consists of 15 residues. CDR3 sequence: CASSPSGVGDTEAFF. The CDR3 DNA follows: TGTGCCAGCAGCCCCTCGGGGGTTGGAGACACTGAAGCTTTCTTT.

This clonotype was counted at least ten times. This sequence joins TRBV12-5 and TRBJ2-1; D uncertain. Trimming removed 6 bases at V and 6 bases at J, with 9 bases between. The CDR3 contains 12 residues. The germline V gene has CDR1 LGHNT and CDR2 FRNRAP. CDR3 residues: CASGGGRNEQFF. CDR3 bases: TGTGCTAGTGGCGGTGGGCGCAATGAGCAGTTCTTC. Supplemented by reference TRBV12-5 and TRBJ2-1, the full variable domain reads DARVTQTPRHKVTEMGQEVTMRCQPILGHNTVFWYRQTMMQGLELLAYFRNRAPLDDSGMPKDRFSAEMPDATLATLKIQPSEPRDSAVYFCASGGGRNEQFFGPGTRLTVL.

The chain uses TRBV7-9 and TRBJ1-1; possible D gene TRBD1, 5 bases. This CDR3 is built from 12 residues. With 5 bases removed from V and 5 bases from J, the gap between germline ends came to 9 bases. CDR1 and CDR2 (germline): SEHNR, FQNEAQ (reference sequence). CDR3 sequence: CASSRTITEAFF. CDR3 nucleotide sequence: TGTGCCAGCAGCAGGACAATTACTGAAGCTTTCTTT.

This clonotype was counted many times. The chain has TRBV6-2 or TRBV6-3 and TRBJ1-1; D call uncertain. The CDR3 consists of 16 residues. Germline V gives CDR1 MNHEY, CDR2 SVGEGT. V shed 0 bases and J shed 0 bases, with 11 bases lying between them. In nucleotides, the CDR3 is TGTGCCAGCAGTTACTCGAGTTCCATAATGAACACTGAAGCTTTCTTT. Its protein product is CASSYSSSIMNTEAFF.

This clonotype was recorded many times. The genes are TRBV11-2 and TRBJ2-5; D is possibly TRBD1 (6 bases). CDR1 is SGHAT and CDR2 is FQNNGV in the germline V gene. The CDR3 sequence is 15 residues long. Trimming cost V 4 bases and J 3 bases, with 15 bases left between them. As DNA, the CDR3 is TGTGCCAGCAGCTACTCAACAGGGCCTAAAGAGACCCAGTACTTC. Its translation: CASSYSTGPKETQYF.

This clonotype was detected many times. This rearrangement joins TRBV11-2 to TRBJ2-2; 7 bases line up with TRBD1. CDR3 size: 12 residues. The germline CDR1 and CDR2 sequences are SGHAT and FQNNGV. With 6 bases clipped from V and 8 bases from J, the junction kept 3 bases outside the gene matches. CDR3 DNA: TGTGCCAGCAGTTTGACAGGGGGGGAGCTGTTTTTT. This translates into CASSLTGGELFF. The variable domain in full, completed from reference TRBV11-2 and TRBJ2-2, reads EAGVAQSPRYKIIEKRQSVAFWCNPISGHATLYWYQQILGQGPKLLIQFQNNGVVDDSQLPKDRFSAERLKGVDSTLKIQPAKLEDSAVYLCASSLTGGELFFGEGSRLTVL.

This clonotype has only a few counts. The chain joins TRBV9 to TRBJ2-3; D may be TRBD2 (6 bases). The CDR3 is 14 residues long. Germline V gene data show CDR1 as SGDLS and CDR2 as YYNGEE. The V end lost 4 bases, the J end lost 5 bases, and 14 bases lay between the germline ends. This CDR3 reads CASSFQGGRDTQYF. The CDR3 nucleotides read TGTGCCAGCAGCTTCCAGGGAGGTAGAGATACGCAGTATTTT.

The J gene is TRBJ1-3, the V gene TRBV24-1, with TRBD1 matching 12 bases. The germline gives CDR1 KGHDR, CDR2 SFDVKD. The CDR3 length is 17 residues. V shed 11 bases and J 3 bases; nucleotides not matched to a gene: 13. Here the CDR3 reads CASRSTGTGGIGNTIYF. CDR3 DNA sequence: TGTGCCAGCAGATCCACCGGGACAGGGGGCATTGGAAACACCATATATTTT.

This clonotype was counted a few times. This chain connects TRBV30 to TRBJ2-1, with no clear D. CDR1 is GTSNPN, CDR2 SVGIG, per germline (reference sequence). This CDR3 is 12 amino acids long. Trimming removed 7 bases at V and 8 bases at J, with 15 bases between. CDR3: CASVPFGDEQFF. CDR3 DNA: TGTGCCTCGGTCCCCTTTGGAGATGAGCAGTTCTTC. The whole variable domain, remainder taken from reference TRBV30 and TRBJ2-1, is SQTIHQWPATLVQPVGSPLSLECTVEGTSNPNLYWYRQAAGRGLQLLFYSVGIGQISSEVPQNLSASRPQDRQFILSSKKLLLSDSGFYLCASVPFGDEQFFGPGTRLTVL.

This clonotype has just a few counts. The junction differs from germline at one of its ends, possibly a read error. The chain joins TRBV7-7 to TRBJ2-5; 7 bases are shared with TRBD2. This CDR3 spans 17 amino acids. Germline V gene data show CDR1 as SSHAT and CDR2 as FNYEAQ (reference sequence). CDR3 sequence: CASSPAPLASGRETQYF. The CDR3 nucleotides read TGTGCTAGCAGCCCAGCCCCACTAGCTAGCGGTCGAGAGACCCAGTACTTC.

The V and J genes are TRBV27 and TRBJ1-6; D possibly corresponds to TRBD1 (5 bases). Germline V lookup: CDR1 MNHEY, CDR2 SMNVEV (reference sequence). V dropped 5 bases and J dropped 5 bases, with 13 bases sitting between them. This CDR3 spans 15 amino acids. As DNA, the CDR3 is TGTGCCAGCAGTGCGTGGACAAAGGATAATTCACCCCTCCACTTT. Protein: CASSAWTKDNSPLHF.

This clonotype was counted ten times or more. This chain joins TRBV30 and TRBJ1-1; D is unresolved. The V and J ends lost 3 bases and 2 bases respectively, with 7 bases between them. The germline CDR1 and CDR2 sequences are GTSNPN and SVGIG (reference sequence). The CDR3 is 12 residues long. The CDR3 loop is CAWRGGNTEAFF. CDR3 DNA: TGTGCCTGGAGGGGAGGAAACACTGAAGCTTTCTTT.

V and J are TRBV30 and TRBJ2-2; D gene ambiguous. CDR3 length: 15 amino acids. Germline V CDR1 and CDR2: GTSNPN, SVGIG (reference sequence). Trimming stripped 0 bases from V and 5 bases from J, with 13 bases between. The CDR3: CAWSVSRIGTGELFF. DNA for the CDR3: TGTGCCTGGAGTGTCTCTAGAATTGGGACCGGGGAGCTGTTTTTT.

At least ten counts were recorded for this clonotype. This rearrangement joins TRBV20-1 to TRBJ2-1; D is perhaps TRBD1 or TRBD2 (5 bases each). V lost 6 bases to trimming and J lost 2 bases, with 17 bases between them. The CDR3 runs to 15 residues. CDR1 is DFQATT and CDR2 is SNEGSKA in the germline V gene (reference sequence). The CDR3 protein is CSASSRDQTYNEQFF. The CDR3 coding sequence is TGCAGTGCATCTTCCCGGGACCAGACCTACAATGAGCAGTTCTTC.

CDR3 bases: TGTGCCAGCAGTCAGCGGGAGAACCCCTACAATGAGCAGTTCTTC. Its translation: CASSQRENPYNEQFF. J is TRBJ2-1 and V is TRBV6-2 or TRBV6-3, with 8 bases aligning to TRBD2. CDR1 MNHEY and CDR2 SVGEGT come from the germline V gene. Trimming cost V 5 bases and J 2 bases; bases outside gene matches: 5. The CDR3 covers 15 residues.

This chain uses TRBV6-1 with TRBJ1-1; a possible D gene is TRBD1 (6 bases). Germline loops: CDR1 MNHNS, CDR2 SASEGT. The CDR3 has 12 amino acids. V gave up 7 bases and J gave up 7 bases, with 13 bases separating them. Here the CDR3 reads CASKGTRREAFF. As DNA, the CDR3 is TGTGCCAGCAAGGGGACACGTCGTGAAGCTTTCTTT.

The V call is TRBV15, the J call TRBJ2-7; no reliable D call. Germline V gene lookup returns CDR1 LNHNV and CDR2 YYDKDF (reference sequence). V shed 4 bases and J shed 0 bases, with 7 bases lying between them. CDR3 length equals 13 residues. The CDR3 nucleotides are TGTGCCACCAGCAAGGATACCTCCTACGAGCAGTACTTC. This sequence encodes CATSKDTSYEQYF.

Turning to this clonotype: A much larger clonotype is one base distant, so this may be a read error. The rearrangement uses TRBV2 and TRBJ1-5, with unresolved D. V lost 4 bases and J 0 bases, leaving 7 bases between the germline ends. The V gene's germline CDR1 is SNHLY and CDR2 FYNNEI. CDR3 length equals 14 residues. CDR3 bases: TGTGCCAGCAGTGGAGACCGTAGCAATCAGCCCCAGCATTTT. Amino acids: CASSGDRSNQPQHF.

This clonotype was seen a few times. The J gene is TRBJ1-3, the V gene TRBV20-1, with D maybe TRBD1 (5 bases). Trimming took off 3 bases at V and 6 bases at J, with 18 bases between the two ends. This CDR3 comprises 15 residues. Germline loops: CDR1 DFQATT, CDR2 SNEGSKA (reference sequence). The chain's CDR3 is CSASYDSRPANTIYF. The CDR3 nucleotides read TGCAGTGCTAGTTACGACAGCCGCCCTGCAAACACCATATATTTT.